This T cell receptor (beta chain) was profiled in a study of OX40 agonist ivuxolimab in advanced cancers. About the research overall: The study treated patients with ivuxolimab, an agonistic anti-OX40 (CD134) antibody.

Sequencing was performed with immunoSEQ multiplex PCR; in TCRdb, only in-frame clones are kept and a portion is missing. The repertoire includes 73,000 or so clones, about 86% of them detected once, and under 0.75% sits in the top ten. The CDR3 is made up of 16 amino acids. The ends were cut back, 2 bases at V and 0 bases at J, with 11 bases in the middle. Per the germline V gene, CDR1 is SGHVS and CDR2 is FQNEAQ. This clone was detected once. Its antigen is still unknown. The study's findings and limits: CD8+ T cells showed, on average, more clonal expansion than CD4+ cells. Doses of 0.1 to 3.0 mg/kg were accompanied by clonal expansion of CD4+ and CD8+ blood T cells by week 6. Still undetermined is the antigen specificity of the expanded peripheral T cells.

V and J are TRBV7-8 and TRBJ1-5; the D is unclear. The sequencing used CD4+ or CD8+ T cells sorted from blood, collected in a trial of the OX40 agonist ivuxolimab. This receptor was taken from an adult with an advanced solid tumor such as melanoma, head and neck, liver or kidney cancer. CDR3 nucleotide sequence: TGTGCCAGCAGCTTAAGCCGGACGACTAGCAATCAGCCCCAGCATTTT. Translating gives CASSLSRTTSNQPQHF.